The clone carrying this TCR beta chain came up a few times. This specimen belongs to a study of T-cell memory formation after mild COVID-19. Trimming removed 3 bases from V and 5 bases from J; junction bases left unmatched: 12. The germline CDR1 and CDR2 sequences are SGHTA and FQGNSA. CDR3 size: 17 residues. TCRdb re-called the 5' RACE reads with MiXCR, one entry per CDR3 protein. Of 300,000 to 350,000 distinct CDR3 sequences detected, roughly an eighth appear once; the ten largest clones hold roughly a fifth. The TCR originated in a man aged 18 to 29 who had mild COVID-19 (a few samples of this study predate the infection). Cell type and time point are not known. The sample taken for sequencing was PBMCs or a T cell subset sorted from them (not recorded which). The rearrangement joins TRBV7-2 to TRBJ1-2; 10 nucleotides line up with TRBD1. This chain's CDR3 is CASSFTPGTGASYGYTF. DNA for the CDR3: TGTGCCAGCAGCTTTACGCCCGGGACAGGGGCGAGTTATGGCTACACCTTC.